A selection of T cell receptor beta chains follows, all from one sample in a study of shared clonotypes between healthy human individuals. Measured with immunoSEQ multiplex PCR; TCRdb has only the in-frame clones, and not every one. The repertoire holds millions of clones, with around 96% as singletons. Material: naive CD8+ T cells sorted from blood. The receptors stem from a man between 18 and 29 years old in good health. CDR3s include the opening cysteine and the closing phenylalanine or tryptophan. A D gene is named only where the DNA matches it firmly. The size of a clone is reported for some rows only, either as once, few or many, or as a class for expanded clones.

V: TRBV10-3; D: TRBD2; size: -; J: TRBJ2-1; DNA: TGTGCCATCGGAGCGGGGGGGTACAATGAGCAGTTCTTC; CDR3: CAIGAGGYNEQFF
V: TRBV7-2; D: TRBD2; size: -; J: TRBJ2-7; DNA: TGTGCCAGCAGCTTAGCGGTGGGTAGCGGGTGGTACGAGCAGTACTTC; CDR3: CASSLAVGSGWYEQYF
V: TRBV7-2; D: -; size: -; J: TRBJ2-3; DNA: TGTGCCAGCAGCTTAGCGGTCCGGCCGCCAGATACGCAGTATTTT; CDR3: CASSLAVRPPDTQYF
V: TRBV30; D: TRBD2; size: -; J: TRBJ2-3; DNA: TGTGCCTGGGAGGGACTAGAAGGGGCTACGCAGTATTTT; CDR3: CAWEGLEGATQYF
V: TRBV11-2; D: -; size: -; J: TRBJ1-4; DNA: TGTGCCAGCAGCCCCGGGGAAAAACTGTTTTTT; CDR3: CASSPGEKLFF
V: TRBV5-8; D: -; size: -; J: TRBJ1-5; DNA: TGTGCCAGCAGAATGCACGGGAGCAATCAGCCCCAGCATTTT; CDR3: CASRMHGSNQPQHF
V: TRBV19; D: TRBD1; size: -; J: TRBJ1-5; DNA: TGTGCCAGTAGTATCGGGACAGGGTGGGGCAATCAGCCCCAGCATTTT; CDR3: CASSIGTGWGNQPQHF
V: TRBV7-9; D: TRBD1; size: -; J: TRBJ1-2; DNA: TGTGCCAGCAGCGCCGACCGGGACAGTCACATAAAGGGCTACACCTTC; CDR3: CASSADRDSHIKGYTF
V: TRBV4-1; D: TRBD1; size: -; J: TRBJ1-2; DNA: TGCGCCAGCAGCCCCGGACAGGACTATGGCTACACCTTC; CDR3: CASSPGQDYGYTF
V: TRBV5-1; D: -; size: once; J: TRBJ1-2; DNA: TGCGCCAGCAGCTCCTTACAGGGATCAAACTTCTATGGCTACACCTTC; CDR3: CASSSLQGSNFYGYTF